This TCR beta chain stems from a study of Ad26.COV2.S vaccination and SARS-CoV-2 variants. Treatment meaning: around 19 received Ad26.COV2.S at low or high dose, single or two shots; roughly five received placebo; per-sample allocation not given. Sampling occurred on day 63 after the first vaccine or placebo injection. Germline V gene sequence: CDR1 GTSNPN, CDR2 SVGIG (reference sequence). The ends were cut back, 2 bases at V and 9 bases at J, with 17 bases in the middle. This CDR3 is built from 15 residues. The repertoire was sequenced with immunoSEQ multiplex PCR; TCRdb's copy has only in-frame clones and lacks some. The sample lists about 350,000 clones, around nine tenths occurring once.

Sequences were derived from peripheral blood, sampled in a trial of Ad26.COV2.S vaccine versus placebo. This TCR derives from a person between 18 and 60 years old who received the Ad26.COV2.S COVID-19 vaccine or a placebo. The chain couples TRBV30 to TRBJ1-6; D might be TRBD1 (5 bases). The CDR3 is CAWSYGSGSVSPLHF. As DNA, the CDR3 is TGTGCCTGGAGTTATGGCTCAGGGTCAGTTTCACCCCTCCACTTT.